This is a list of T cell receptor beta chains from one sample in a study of blood T cell repertoires in COVID-19. Assay: immunoSEQ multiplex PCR; the TCRdb copy retains only in-frame clones and omits some. The sample yields over 100,000 clones, approximately 86% seen once. The specimen sequenced was peripheral blood. All receptors derive from a man aged 40-50 years with acute or convalescent COVID-19. Both conserved end residues are part of each CDR3. A D gene is named only where the DNA matches it firmly. Clone size, where shown, is once, few, many, or a class for clones that have expanded.

J gene: TRBJ1-2; clone size: NA; CDR3 length: 14; V gene: TRBV7-2; D gene: NA; CDR3 protein: CASSLASGRHGYTF; CDR3 DNA: TGTGCCAGCAGCTTAGCCTCAGGGAGGCACGGCTACACCTTC
J gene: TRBJ2-7; clone size: NA; CDR3 length: 15; V gene: TRBV3-1/TRBV3-2; D gene: NA; CDR3 protein: CASSLGTSGVYEQYF; CDR3 DNA: TGTGCCAGCAGCCTAGGCACAAGCGGAGTCTACGAGCAGTACTTC
J gene: TRBJ2-1; clone size: NA; CDR3 length: 14; V gene: TRBV5-1; D gene: NA; CDR3 protein: CASSLGQGHNEQFF; CDR3 DNA: TGCGCCAGCAGCTTGGGGCAGGGCCACAATGAGCAGTTCTTC
J gene: TRBJ2-4; clone size: NA; CDR3 length: 12; V gene: TRBV9; D gene: TRBD1; CDR3 protein: CASSATGQIKYF; CDR3 DNA: TGTGCCAGCAGCGCTACGGGACAGATAAAGTACTTC
J gene: TRBJ2-7; clone size: NA; CDR3 length: 13; V gene: TRBV3-1/TRBV3-2; D gene: NA; CDR3 protein: CASSPPEKNEQYF; CDR3 DNA: TGTGCCAGCAGCCCTCCCGAGAAAAACGAGCAGTACTTC
J gene: TRBJ2-5; clone size: once; CDR3 length: 13; V gene: TRBV19; D gene: TRBD2; CDR3 protein: CASSLGLEETQYF; CDR3 DNA: TGTGCCAGTAGTCTCGGACTAGAAGAGACCCAGTACTTC
J gene: TRBJ2-1; clone size: NA; CDR3 length: 21; V gene: TRBV2; D gene: TRBD1; CDR3 protein: CASRGQARTEGTRRIYNEQFF; CDR3 DNA: TGTGCCAGCAGGGGACAGGCTAGGACGGAGGGTACCCGAAGAATATACAATGAGCAGTTCTTC
J gene: TRBJ2-7; clone size: NA; CDR3 length: 12; V gene: TRBV6-2/TRBV6-3; D gene: TRBD2; CDR3 protein: CASSAGGYEQYF; CDR3 DNA: TGTGCCAGCAGTGCGGGGGGCTACGAGCAGTACTTC
J gene: TRBJ1-1; clone size: NA; CDR3 length: 13; V gene: TRBV12-3/TRBV12-4; D gene: NA; CDR3 protein: CASSLRENTEAFF; CDR3 DNA: TGTGCCAGCAGTTTGAGAGAGAACACTGAAGCTTTCTTT
J gene: TRBJ1-2; clone size: NA; CDR3 length: 11; V gene: TRBV29-1; D gene: TRBD1; CDR3 protein: CSGTGGNGYTF; CDR3 DNA: TGCAGCGGGACAGGGGGGAATGGCTACACCTTC
J gene: TRBJ2-3; clone size: NA; CDR3 length: 16; V gene: TRBV11-2; D gene: TRBD1; CDR3 protein: CASSLDQGAVTDTQYF; CDR3 DNA: TGTGCCAGCAGCTTAGATCAGGGGGCGGTCACAGATACGCAGTATTTT
J gene: TRBJ2-7; clone size: NA; CDR3 length: 11; V gene: TRBV30; D gene: NA; CDR3 protein: CAWSRGSEQYF; CDR3 DNA: TGTGCCTGGAGCAGGGGATCCGAGCAGTACTTC
J gene: TRBJ2-5; clone size: once; CDR3 length: 13; V gene: TRBV20-1; D gene: NA; CDR3 protein: CSASRRSQETQYF; CDR3 DNA: TGCAGTGCTAGTAGGAGGAGCCAAGAGACCCAGTACTTC
J gene: TRBJ2-5; clone size: NA; CDR3 length: 18; V gene: TRBV4-2; D gene: TRBD2; CDR3 protein: CASSQGISLAGAQETQYF; CDR3 DNA: TGTGCCAGCAGCCAGGGCATCTCTCTAGCGGGGGCCCAAGAGACCCAGTACTTC
J gene: TRBJ1-1; clone size: NA; CDR3 length: 13; V gene: TRBV30; D gene: TRBD1; CDR3 protein: CAWAQGVSTEAFF; CDR3 DNA: TGTGCCTGGGCTCAGGGGGTATCCACTGAAGCTTTCTTT
J gene: TRBJ2-2; clone size: NA; CDR3 length: 13; V gene: TRBV2; D gene: NA; CDR3 protein: CVKLVPNTGELFF; CDR3 DNA: TGTGTTAAACTCGTCCCGAACACCGGGGAGCTGTTTTTT
J gene: TRBJ2-5; clone size: NA; CDR3 length: 15; V gene: TRBV6-5; D gene: NA; CDR3 protein: CASSSPRDVGETQYF; CDR3 DNA: TGTGCCAGCAGTAGCCCCAGGGATGTTGGTGAGACCCAGTACTTC
J gene: TRBJ2-3; clone size: NA; CDR3 length: 15; V gene: TRBV18; D gene: TRBD2; CDR3 protein: CASSPVTSGRDTQYF; CDR3 DNA: TGTGCCAGCTCACCTGTGACTAGCGGGAGGGATACGCAGTATTTT
J gene: TRBJ2-1; clone size: few; CDR3 length: 17; V gene: TRBV7-9; D gene: TRBD2; CDR3 protein: CASSSLRDSGRVHEQFF; CDR3 DNA: TGTGCCAGCAGCTCTCTGCGAGATAGCGGGAGGGTCCATGAGCAGTTCTTC
J gene: TRBJ1-1; clone size: NA; CDR3 length: 17; V gene: TRBV30; D gene: TRBD1; CDR3 protein: CAWSVPGTGLGNTEAFF; CDR3 DNA: TGTGCCTGGAGTGTGCCCGGGACAGGCCTCGGGAACACTGAAGCTTTCTTT
J gene: TRBJ2-3; clone size: once; CDR3 length: 16; V gene: TRBV9; D gene: TRBD2; CDR3 protein: CASSVGTSGREDTQYF; CDR3 DNA: TGTGCCAGCAGCGTTGGGACTAGCGGGAGGGAAGATACGCAGTATTTT
J gene: TRBJ1-5; clone size: NA; CDR3 length: 17; V gene: TRBV18; D gene: NA; CDR3 protein: CASSPLRTAGDGQPQHF; CDR3 DNA: TGTGCCAGCTCACCCCTAAGGACGGCAGGGGACGGTCAGCCCCAGCATTTT
J gene: TRBJ2-7; clone size: NA; CDR3 length: 13; V gene: TRBV30; D gene: NA; CDR3 protein: CAWSVRGTYEQYF; CDR3 DNA: TGTGCCTGGAGTGTACGAGGGACCTACGAGCAGTACTTC
J gene: TRBJ1-3; clone size: few; CDR3 length: 17; V gene: TRBV10-2; D gene: TRBD1; CDR3 protein: CASRSGTGYGSGNTIYF; CDR3 DNA: TGCGCCAGCAGAAGTGGGACAGGTTATGGCTCTGGAAACACCATATATTTT
J gene: TRBJ1-2; clone size: few; CDR3 length: 13; V gene: TRBV12-3/TRBV12-4; D gene: NA; CDR3 protein: CASSPGVGYGYTF; CDR3 DNA: TGTGCCAGCAGTCCAGGGGTAGGCTATGGCTACACCTTC
J gene: TRBJ1-3; clone size: few; CDR3 length: 16; V gene: TRBV7-9; D gene: NA; CDR3 protein: CASSLGGSGTGNTIYF; CDR3 DNA: TGTGCCAGCAGCTTGGGAGGGTCGGGAACTGGAAACACCATATATTTT
J gene: TRBJ1-5; clone size: NA; CDR3 length: 16; V gene: TRBV14; D gene: TRBD1; CDR3 protein: CASSPRTGYSNQPQHF; CDR3 DNA: TGTGCCAGCAGCCCGAGGACAGGGTATAGCAATCAGCCCCAGCATTTT
J gene: TRBJ2-5; clone size: NA; CDR3 length: 15; V gene: TRBV14; D gene: NA; CDR3 protein: CASSQRLQYQETQYF; CDR3 DNA: TGTGCCAGCAGCCAAAGGTTACAGTACCAAGAGACCCAGTACTTC
J gene: TRBJ1-2; clone size: NA; CDR3 length: 14; V gene: TRBV2; D gene: TRBD1; CDR3 protein: CASSEQTGAGGYTF; CDR3 DNA: TGTGCCAGCAGTGAACAAACAGGGGCAGGGGGCTACACCTTC
J gene: TRBJ1-2; clone size: NA; CDR3 length: 13; V gene: TRBV12-3/TRBV12-4; D gene: NA; CDR3 protein: CASSFRGSDGYTF; CDR3 DNA: TGTGCCAGCAGTTTTAGGGGGAGCGACGGCTACACCTTC
J gene: TRBJ1-3; clone size: NA; CDR3 length: 15; V gene: TRBV24-1; D gene: NA; CDR3 protein: CATSDSQVAGNTIYF; CDR3 DNA: TGTGCCACCAGTGACTCCCAGGTCGCTGGAAACACCATATATTTT
J gene: TRBJ1-6; clone size: NA; CDR3 length: 14; V gene: TRBV3-1/TRBV3-2; D gene: NA; CDR3 protein: CASSPDTNNSPLHF; CDR3 DNA: TGTGCCAGCAGCCCTGACACCAATAATTCACCCCTCCACTTT
J gene: TRBJ2-5; clone size: NA; CDR3 length: 13; V gene: TRBV30; D gene: TRBD1; CDR3 protein: CAWEQGDPETQYF; CDR3 DNA: TGTGCCTGGGAACAGGGGGACCCAGAGACCCAGTACTTC
J gene: TRBJ2-1; clone size: NA; CDR3 length: 17; V gene: TRBV4-3; D gene: NA; CDR3 protein: CASSQGPGSTLYNEQFF; CDR3 DNA: TGCGCCAGCAGCCAAGGGCCGGGAAGTACCCTCTACAATGAGCAGTTCTTC
J gene: TRBJ2-7; clone size: NA; CDR3 length: 14; V gene: TRBV6-5; D gene: NA; CDR3 protein: CAIGRVRGSYEQYF; CDR3 DNA: TGTGCCATTGGACGGGTCCGGGGTAGCTACGAGCAGTACTTC
J gene: TRBJ2-6; clone size: once; CDR3 length: 17; V gene: TRBV18; D gene: NA; CDR3 protein: CASSPFDSFSGANVLTF; CDR3 DNA: TGTGCCAGCTCACCTTTCGACAGTTTCTCTGGGGCCAACGTCCTGACTTTC
J gene: TRBJ2-3; clone size: NA; CDR3 length: 13; V gene: TRBV6-5; D gene: NA; CDR3 protein: CASRDTGTDTQYF; CDR3 DNA: TGTGCCAGCCGGGACACCGGCACAGATACGCAGTATTTT
J gene: TRBJ2-5; clone size: NA; CDR3 length: 14; V gene: TRBV29-1; D gene: TRBD2; CDR3 protein: CSVGAGGRQETQYF; CDR3 DNA: TGCAGCGTTGGGGCGGGGGGCCGGCAAGAGACCCAGTACTTC
J gene: TRBJ2-1; clone size: NA; CDR3 length: 15; V gene: TRBV7-3; D gene: TRBD2; CDR3 protein: CASSYRLAGNNEQFF; CDR3 DNA: TGTGCCAGCAGTTATCGACTAGCGGGGAACAATGAGCAGTTCTTC
J gene: TRBJ1-1; clone size: NA; CDR3 length: 13; V gene: TRBV7-2; D gene: NA; CDR3 protein: CASANLWNTEAFF; CDR3 DNA: TGTGCCAGCGCTAATTTGTGGAACACTGAAGCTTTCTTT
J gene: TRBJ1-3; clone size: few; CDR3 length: 15; V gene: TRBV4-3; D gene: NA; CDR3 protein: CASSQEGGAGNTIYF; CDR3 DNA: TGCGCCAGCAGCCAAGAGGGGGGGGCTGGAAACACCATATATTTT
J gene: TRBJ1-5; clone size: NA; CDR3 length: 14; V gene: TRBV7-2; D gene: NA; CDR3 protein: CASSLGLSNQPQHF; CDR3 DNA: TGTGCCAGCAGCTTAGGTCTTAGCAATCAGCCCCAGCATTTT
J gene: TRBJ2-2; clone size: NA; CDR3 length: 14; V gene: TRBV5-8; D gene: NA; CDR3 protein: CASSLEGGTGELFF; CDR3 DNA: TGTGCCAGCAGCTTGGAAGGGGGTACCGGGGAGCTGTTTTTT
J gene: TRBJ1-5; clone size: NA; CDR3 length: 13; V gene: TRBV6-5; D gene: NA; CDR3 protein: CASTQTYNQPQHF; CDR3 DNA: TGTGCCAGCACACAGACCTACAATCAGCCCCAGCATTTT
J gene: TRBJ1-2; clone size: NA; CDR3 length: 15; V gene: TRBV27; D gene: TRBD1; CDR3 protein: CASSLTGAYGYGYTF; CDR3 DNA: TGTGCCAGCAGTTTAACAGGGGCGTATGGCTATGGCTACACCTTC